The 13 T cell receptor beta chains presented below share a single source sample, sequenced in a study of CD8+ T cells in alopecia areata. As for treatment: oral pan-JAK inhibitor, 5-10 mg twice daily. Sequencing used cDNA as its template, made by extracting RNA and reverse transcribing it. Clones were read by immunoSEQ multiplex PCR, and TCRdb kept only the in-frame ones, dropping some. This sample has about 120,000 clones, with 58% found just once. Sequencing used CD8+ T cells sorted from blood, obtained at week 4, from a patient treated with tofacitinib. These receptor sequences come from a human donor with alopecia areata.

This clone has a handful of counts. This chain joins TRBV6-6 and TRBJ1-2; D gene uncertain. Germline V gene sequence: CDR1 MNHNY, CDR2 SVGAGI (reference sequence). Trimming stripped 6 bases from V and 7 bases from J, with 9 bases between. The CDR3 spans 11 residues. CDR3 amino acids: CASSPVTGYTF. Here the CDR3 DNA reads TGTGCCAGCAGCCCTGTAACTGGCTACACCTTC.

The chain is built from TRBV2 and TRBJ2-7; D gene uncertain. Trimming removed 4 bases at V and 0 bases at J, with 13 bases between. The CDR3 is made up of 15 amino acids. Germline assignment: CDR1 SNHLY and CDR2 FYNNEI. DNA of the CDR3: TGTGCCAGCAGTGTAAACATACTTTCCTCCTACGAGCAGTACTTC. Translated, it gives CASSVNILSSYEQYF.

This clone has only one observation. J is TRBJ2-1 and V is TRBV7-3; D tentatively reads TRBD1 or TRBD2 (5 bases each). The CDR3 extends over 16 amino acids. From germline, CDR1 is SGHTA and CDR2 FQGTGA. The V end was cut by 6 bases, the J end by 0 bases, with 15 bases between. In DNA, the CDR3 is TGTGCCAGCAGACCGCCAGGGACCAGCTCCTACAATGAGCAGTTCTTC. It specifies CASRPPGTSSYNEQFF. The variable domain in full, with the rest retrieved from reference TRBV7-3 and TRBJ2-1, is GAGVSQTPSNKVTEKGKYVELRCDPISGHTALYWYRQSLGQGPEFLIYFQGTGAADDSGLPNDRFFAVRPEGSVSTLKIQRTERGDSAVYLCASRPPGTSSYNEQFFGPGTRLTVL.

The gene calls are TRBV30 and TRBJ1-2; D uncertain. V was trimmed by 0 bases and J by 13 bases, leaving 24 bases between them. CDR1 and CDR2 (germline): GTSNPN, SVGIG (reference sequence). The CDR3 spans 15 residues. In DNA form, the CDR3 reads TGTGCCTGGAGTGTACCCCCGGTGATGGGCCCGGTCTCCACCTTC. This gives the protein CAWSVPPVMGPVSTF.

V gene TRBV29-1 combines with J gene TRBJ1-2; TRBD1 matches at 7 bases. Germline assignment: CDR1 SQVTM and CDR2 ANQGSEA. This CDR3 is 12 amino acids long. V shed 3 bases and J 6 bases; nucleotides not matched to a gene: 4. In DNA form, the CDR3 reads TGCAGCGTTGAGAAGGGGGCAAATGGCTACACCTTC. It codes for CSVEKGANGYTF.

This rearrangement joins TRBV2 to TRBJ1-1, with D unresolved. V gave up 4 bases and J gave up 0 bases, with 9 bases separating them. The CDR3 length is 14 residues. Germline CDR1 SNHLY, CDR2 FYNNEI. For the CDR3, the DNA is TGTGCCAGCAGTGCGGCCCATCTGAACACTGAAGCTTTCTTT. Translation gives CASSAAHLNTEAFF.

This sequence joins TRBV30 and TRBJ1-6, with 9 bases that match TRBD1. J lost 10 bases, V lost 1 base, and 11 bases had no gene match. The CDR3 is 16 residues long. The germline gives CDR1 GTSNPN, CDR2 SVGIG (reference sequence). CDR3 in amino acids: CAWSGASDRGGSPLHF. In DNA form, the CDR3 reads TGTGCCTGGAGTGGGGCATCGGACAGGGGAGGCTCACCCCTCCACTTT.

This chain joins TRBV30 and TRBJ2-1; 11 nucleotides line up with TRBD1. J was trimmed by 7 bases and V by 2 bases; bases with no gene match: 7. The CDR3 loop spans 15 amino acids. Germline V CDR1 and CDR2: GTSNPN, SVGIG (reference sequence). In DNA form, the CDR3 reads TGTGCCTGGAGTTCGTCGGGACAGGGGGGAAATGAGCAGTTCTTC. Translated, it gives CAWSSSGQGGNEQFF.

This clone was detected only a few times. The DNA of the CDR3 is TGCAGCGCCCTGGTCGGCGTGCAAGAGACCCAGTACTTC. Encoded protein: CSALVGVQETQYF. The chain couples TRBV29-1 to TRBJ2-5; unclear D gene. V was clipped by 7 bases and J by 2 bases, with 14 bases between them. The CDR3 is 13 residues long. Germline CDR1 and CDR2: SQVTM and ANQGSEA.

The rearrangement joins TRBV19 to TRBJ1-2, with 7 positions matching TRBD1. Losses at the gene ends were 6 bases for V and 4 bases for J; bases not matched to a gene: 5. Germline assignment: CDR1 LNHDA and CDR2 SQIVND (reference sequence). This CDR3 spans 13 amino acids. CDR3 nucleotides: TGTGCCAGTAGCGCCGGGACAGCCTATGGCTACACCTTC. This encodes CASSAGTAYGYTF.

The chain employs TRBV30 and TRBJ2-7; D is possibly TRBD1 or TRBD2 (5 bases each). The CDR3 length is 12 residues. V lost 4 bases and J lost 0, with 7 bases in between. Looked up from germline, CDR1 is GTSNPN and CDR2 is SVGIG (reference sequence). The CDR3 region is CAWNGGSYEQYF. The DNA for the CDR3 is TGTGCCTGGAATGGGGGCTCCTACGAGCAGTACTTC.

This clone was detected only a few times. The chain links TRBV7-9 to TRBJ1-1; D is undetermined. CDR1 SEHNR and CDR2 FQNEAQ come from the germline V gene (reference sequence). The V gene lost 7 bases and the J gene lost 6 bases, with 9 bases spanning the gap. This CDR3 is built from 11 residues. Written as DNA, the CDR3 is TGTGCCAGCAACCCAGGACCTGAAGCTTTCTTT. It translates to CASNPGPEAFF.

The chain joins TRBV29-1 to TRBJ2-1; no clear D. This CDR3 region has 11 residues. Germline-derived CDR1 and CDR2 are SQVTM and ANQGSEA. Trimming pared 3 bases from V and 8 bases from J, leaving 8 bases between. The CDR3 bases are TGCAGCGTTGAGGGTAGCTATGAGCAGTTCTTC. Its translation is CSVEGSYEQFF.